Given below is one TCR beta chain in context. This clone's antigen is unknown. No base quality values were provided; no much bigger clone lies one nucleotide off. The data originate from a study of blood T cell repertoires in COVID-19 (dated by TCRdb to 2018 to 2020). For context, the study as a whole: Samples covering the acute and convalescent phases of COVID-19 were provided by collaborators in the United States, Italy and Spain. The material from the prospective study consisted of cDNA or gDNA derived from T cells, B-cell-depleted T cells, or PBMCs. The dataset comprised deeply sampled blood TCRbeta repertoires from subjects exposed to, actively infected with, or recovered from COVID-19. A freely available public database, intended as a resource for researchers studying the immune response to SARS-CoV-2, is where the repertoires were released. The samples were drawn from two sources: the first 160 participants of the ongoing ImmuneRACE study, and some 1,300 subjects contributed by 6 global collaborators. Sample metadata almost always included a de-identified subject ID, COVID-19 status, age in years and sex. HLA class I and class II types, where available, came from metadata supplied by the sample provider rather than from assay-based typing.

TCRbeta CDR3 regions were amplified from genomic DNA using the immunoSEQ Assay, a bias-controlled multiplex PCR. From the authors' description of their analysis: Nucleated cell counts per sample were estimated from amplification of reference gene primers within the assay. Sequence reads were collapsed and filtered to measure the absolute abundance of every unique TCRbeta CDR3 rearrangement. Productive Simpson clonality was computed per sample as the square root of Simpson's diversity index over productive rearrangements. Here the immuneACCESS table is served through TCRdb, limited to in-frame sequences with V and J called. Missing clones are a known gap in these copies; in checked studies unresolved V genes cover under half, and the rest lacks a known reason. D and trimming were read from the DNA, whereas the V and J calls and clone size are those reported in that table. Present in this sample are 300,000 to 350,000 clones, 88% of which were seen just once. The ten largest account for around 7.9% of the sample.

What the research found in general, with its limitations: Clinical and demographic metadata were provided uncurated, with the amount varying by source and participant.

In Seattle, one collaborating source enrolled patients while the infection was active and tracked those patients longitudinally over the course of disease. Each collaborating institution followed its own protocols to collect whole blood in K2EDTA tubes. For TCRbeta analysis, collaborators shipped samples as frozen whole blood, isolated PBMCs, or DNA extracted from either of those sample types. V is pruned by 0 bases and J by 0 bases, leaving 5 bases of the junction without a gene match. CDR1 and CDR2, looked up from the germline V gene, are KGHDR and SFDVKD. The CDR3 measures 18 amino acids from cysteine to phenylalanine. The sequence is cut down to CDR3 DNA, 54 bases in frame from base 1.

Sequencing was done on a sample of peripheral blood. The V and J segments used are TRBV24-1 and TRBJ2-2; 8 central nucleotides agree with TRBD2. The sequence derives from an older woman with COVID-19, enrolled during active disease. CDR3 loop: CATSDLDLAGPNTGELFF. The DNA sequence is TGTGCCACCAGTGATTTGGATCTAGCGGGTCCGAACACCGGGGAGCTGTTTTTT.